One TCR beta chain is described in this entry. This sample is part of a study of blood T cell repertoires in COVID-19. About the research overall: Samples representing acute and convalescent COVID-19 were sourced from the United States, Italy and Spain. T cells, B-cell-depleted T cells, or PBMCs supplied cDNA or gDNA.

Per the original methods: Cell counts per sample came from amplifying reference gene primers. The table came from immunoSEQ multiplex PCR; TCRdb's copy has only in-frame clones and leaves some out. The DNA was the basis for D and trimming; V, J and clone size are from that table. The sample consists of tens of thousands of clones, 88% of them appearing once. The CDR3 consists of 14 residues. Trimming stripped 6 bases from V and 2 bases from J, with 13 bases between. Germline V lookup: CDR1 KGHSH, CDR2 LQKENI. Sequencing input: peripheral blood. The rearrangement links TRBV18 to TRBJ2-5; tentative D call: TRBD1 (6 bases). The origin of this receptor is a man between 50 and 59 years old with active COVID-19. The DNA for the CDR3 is TGTGCCAGCTCGGGAAGGACAGCGCAAGAGACCCAGTACTTC. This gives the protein CASSGRTAQETQYF. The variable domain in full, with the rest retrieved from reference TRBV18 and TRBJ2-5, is NAGVMQNPRHLVRRRGQEARLRCSPMKGHSHVYWYRQLPEEGLKFMVYLQKENIIDESGMPKERFSAEFPKEGPSILRIQQVVRGDSAAYFCASSGRTAQETQYFGPGTRLLVL.